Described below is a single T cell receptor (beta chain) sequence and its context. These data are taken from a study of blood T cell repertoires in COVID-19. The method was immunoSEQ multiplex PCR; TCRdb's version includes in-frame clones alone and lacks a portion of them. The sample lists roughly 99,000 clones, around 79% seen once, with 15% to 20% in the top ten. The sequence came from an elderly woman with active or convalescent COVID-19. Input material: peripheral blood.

In DNA form, the CDR3 reads TGCGCCAGCAGCCAGGGCGGGGGCAGCGACACCGGGGAGCTGTTTTTT. This codes for CASSQGGGSDTGELFF. The rearrangement links TRBV5-1 to TRBJ2-2; D is perhaps TRBD2 (7 bases). The V gene lost 4 bases and the J gene lost 3 bases, with 16 bases spanning the gap. Germline CDR1 is SGHRS and CDR2 is YFSETQ. The CDR3 spans 16 residues. The whole variable domain, remainder taken from reference TRBV5-1 and TRBJ2-2, is KAGVTQTPRYLIKTRGQQVTLSCSPISGHRSVSWYQQTPGQGLQFLFEYFSETQRNKGNFPGRFSGRQFSNSRSEMNVSTLELGDSALYLCASSQGGGSDTGELFFGEGSRLTVL.